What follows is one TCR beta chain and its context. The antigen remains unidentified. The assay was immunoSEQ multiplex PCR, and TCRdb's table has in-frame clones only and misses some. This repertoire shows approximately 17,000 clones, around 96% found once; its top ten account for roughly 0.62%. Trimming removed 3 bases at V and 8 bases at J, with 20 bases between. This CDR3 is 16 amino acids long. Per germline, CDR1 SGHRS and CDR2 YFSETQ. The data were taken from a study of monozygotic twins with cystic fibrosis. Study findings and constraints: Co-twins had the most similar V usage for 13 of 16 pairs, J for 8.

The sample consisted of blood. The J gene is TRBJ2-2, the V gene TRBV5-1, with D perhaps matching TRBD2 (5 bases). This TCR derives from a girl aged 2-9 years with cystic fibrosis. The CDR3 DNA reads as TGCGCCAGCAGCTCCGCGGGCGCATCTTTAGAGGGGGAGCTGTTTTTT. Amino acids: CASSSAGASLEGELFF.